These 17 T cell receptor beta chains came from one sample sequenced in a study of cytomegalovirus exposure and HLA in healthy donors. Primers for the PCR totalled 60 Vbeta and 13 Jbeta. Method: immunoSEQ multiplex PCR; TCRdb's copy keeps in-frame clones and lacks some. The sample lists some 180,000 clones; more than 70% were seen once. Sequenced: PBMCs. Receptors originate from a girl aged 10-17 years in good health and CMV-seropositive.

The chain uses TRBV4-2 and TRBJ2-3; D gene uncertain. The CDR3 totals 14 residues. The V end lost 1 base, the J end lost 1 base, and 6 bases lay between the germline ends. Germline V gene data show CDR1 as LGHNA and CDR2 as YNFKEQ. The CDR3: CASSQVSGTDTQYF. CDR3 in DNA: TGTGCCAGCAGCCAAGTGTCTGGCACAGATACGCAGTATTTT.

V and J are TRBV27 and TRBJ2-7; tentatively, D is TRBD2 (5 bases). Germline-derived CDR1 and CDR2 are MNHEY and SMNVEV (reference sequence). V lost 6 bases and J 7 bases, leaving 16 bases between the germline ends. This CDR3 comprises 13 residues. CDR3 protein: CASRDLSSREQYF. The CDR3 DNA sequence: TGTGCCAGCAGGGACTTATCTTCCAGGGAGCAGTACTTC.

V gene TRBV20-1 combines with J gene TRBJ2-1, with 8 bases that match TRBD1. Germline V gene sequence: CDR1 DFQATT, CDR2 SNEGSKA (reference sequence). This CDR3 contains 11 residues. The V gene end was trimmed by 2 bases and the J gene end by 10 bases; junction bases not matched to a gene: 1. The CDR3 DNA reads TGCAGTGCTAGACGACAGGGGGAGCAGTTCTTC. This sequence encodes CSARRQGEQFF.

The chain joins TRBV29-1 to TRBJ2-3; 8 bases map to TRBD1. Trimming at V came to 7 bases and at J to 3 bases, leaving 6 bases not matched to a gene. This CDR3 is 13 amino acids long. The germline gives CDR1 SQVTM, CDR2 ANQGSEA. CDR3 residues: CSARGLETDTQYF. DNA for the CDR3: TGCAGCGCCAGGGGGCTGGAAACAGATACGCAGTATTTT.

In its sample, this clone was seen once. The chain carries TRBV7-8 and TRBJ1-2; the match to TRBD1 covers 8 bases. From germline, CDR1 is SGHVS and CDR2 FQNEAQ. The CDR3 length is 15 residues. The trim removed 3 bases at V and 0 bases at J, leaving 3 bases unmatched. CDR3 loop: CASSLDRDSNYGYTF. The CDR3, as DNA: TGTGCCAGCAGCTTGGACAGGGACTCTAACTATGGCTACACCTTC.

The gene calls are TRBV27 and TRBJ1-5; D is unresolved. Trimming stripped 5 bases from V and 1 base from J, with 6 bases between. CDR1 and CDR2 from the germline V gene are MNHEY and SMNVEV (reference sequence). The CDR3 spans 13 residues. CDR3 bases: TGTGCCAGCAGTCCCGGGAGCAATCAGCCCCAGCATTTT. It translates to CASSPGSNQPQHF.

The J gene is TRBJ1-2, the V gene TRBV4-1; a possible D gene is TRBD1 (5 bases). Germline CDR1 is MGHRA and CDR2 is YSYEKL. This CDR3 region has 16 residues. V was cut by 0 bases and J by 8 bases, with 19 bases left in between. CDR3 loop: CASSQDGGNGIKGYTF. The DNA of the CDR3 is TGCGCCAGCAGCCAAGACGGGGGGAACGGAATAAAAGGCTACACCTTC.

The chain couples TRBV19 to TRBJ2-2; TRBD2 is a possible D gene (5 bases). CDR1 LNHDA and CDR2 SQIVND come from the germline V gene (reference sequence). This CDR3 comprises 14 residues. Trimming shortened V by 6 bases and J by 0 bases, and 8 bases separated the two germline ends. The CDR3 nucleotides read TGTGCCAGTAGGGCAGCGGCGAACACCGGGGAGCTGTTTTTT. It yields the protein CASRAAANTGELFF.

The genes are TRBV5-4 and TRBJ2-5, with TRBD1 matching 8 bases. The germline CDR1 and CDR2 sequences are SGHNT and YYREEE (reference sequence). This CDR3 comprises 15 residues. With 0 bases clipped from V and 3 bases from J, the junction kept 4 bases outside the gene matches. The CDR3 spells CASSLGTGREETQYF. The CDR3 nucleotides read TGTGCCAGCAGCTTGGGGACAGGGCGTGAAGAGACCCAGTACTTC.

V is TRBV7-9 and J is TRBJ2-6; TRBD1 is a possible D gene (6 bases). This CDR3 spans 17 amino acids. V was trimmed by 5 bases and J by 1 base, leaving 15 bases between them. Germline V gene lookup returns CDR1 SEHNR and CDR2 FQNEAQ (reference sequence). CDR3 sequence reads: CASSPEGVGSGANVLTF. The CDR3 coding sequence is TGTGCCAGCAGCCCCGAGGGGGTGGGGTCTGGGGCCAACGTCCTGACTTTC.

CDR3 coding DNA: TGTGCCAGCAGCTCCGCGGGACTAGCCAAAAACATTCAGTACTTC. Translation gives CASSSAGLAKNIQYF. The V gene is TRBV7-9, the J gene TRBJ2-4, with a tentative D call TRBD2 (6 bases). This CDR3 comprises 15 residues. The germline V gene has CDR1 SEHNR and CDR2 FQNEAQ (reference sequence). The germline V and J ends were trimmed by 4 bases and 0 bases, with 10 bases remaining between them.

V and J are TRBV9 and TRBJ2-1; 11 bases align to TRBD2. V lost 3 bases to trimming and J lost 2 bases; unmatched junction nucleotides: 1. This CDR3 comprises 15 residues. Per the germline V gene, CDR1 is SGDLS and CDR2 is YYNGEE. The CDR3 DNA reads TGTGCCAGCAGCGGTAGCGGGGGGGCCTACAATGAGCAGTTCTTC. Its translation is CASSGSGGAYNEQFF.

The chain couples TRBV7-2 to TRBJ2-1; no reliable D call. CDR1 and CDR2 from the germline V gene are SGHTA and FQGNSA. V lost 5 bases and J lost 3, with 11 bases in between. The CDR3 length is 14 residues. CDR3 nucleotides: TGTGCCAGCAGCCCCCCGTCCTTCTACAATGAGCAGTTCTTC. It encodes CASSPPSFYNEQFF.

This chain uses TRBV15 with TRBJ1-1; 8 bases map to TRBD1. The CDR3 totals 15 residues. The trim removed 2 bases at V and 6 bases at J, leaving 8 bases unmatched. Germline V gene sequence: CDR1 LNHNV, CDR2 YYDKDF (reference sequence). In nucleotides, the CDR3 is TGTGCCACCAGCAGACCTACAGGGGGTAGGTCTGAAGCTTTCTTT. As protein: CATSRPTGGRSEAFF.

J is TRBJ1-1 and V is TRBV10-2, with 8 bases identical to TRBD1. This CDR3 has 14 residues. Germline CDR1 WSHSY, CDR2 SAAADI. With V trimmed by 7 bases and J by 5 bases, 9 bases remained unmatched. CDR3 DNA: TGCGCCAGCAACGACAGGGGTTTGAGAACTGAAGCTTTCTTT. Translating gives CASNDRGLRTEAFF.

The CDR3 spells CASSQVAGGPSYEQYF. DNA for the CDR3: TGCGCCAGCAGCCAAGTAGCGGGAGGGCCCTCCTACGAGCAGTACTTC. V and J are TRBV4-1 and TRBJ2-7; 11 bases agree with TRBD2. The germline CDR1 and CDR2 sequences are MGHRA and YSYEKL. V lost 1 base and J lost 0; bases outside the gene matches: 2. The CDR3 is made up of 16 amino acids.

The V call is TRBV4-2, the J call TRBJ2-1, with 14 bases aligning to TRBD2. The J segment lost 6 bases and the V segment lost 2 bases, leaving 9 bases of the junction unmatched. From germline, CDR1 is LGHNA and CDR2 YNFKEQ. The CDR3 contains 18 residues. CDR3: CASSQRGSGLAGVNEQFF. Here the CDR3 DNA reads TGTGCCAGCAGCCAACGCGGCTCGGGACTAGCGGGAGTCAATGAGCAGTTCTTC.